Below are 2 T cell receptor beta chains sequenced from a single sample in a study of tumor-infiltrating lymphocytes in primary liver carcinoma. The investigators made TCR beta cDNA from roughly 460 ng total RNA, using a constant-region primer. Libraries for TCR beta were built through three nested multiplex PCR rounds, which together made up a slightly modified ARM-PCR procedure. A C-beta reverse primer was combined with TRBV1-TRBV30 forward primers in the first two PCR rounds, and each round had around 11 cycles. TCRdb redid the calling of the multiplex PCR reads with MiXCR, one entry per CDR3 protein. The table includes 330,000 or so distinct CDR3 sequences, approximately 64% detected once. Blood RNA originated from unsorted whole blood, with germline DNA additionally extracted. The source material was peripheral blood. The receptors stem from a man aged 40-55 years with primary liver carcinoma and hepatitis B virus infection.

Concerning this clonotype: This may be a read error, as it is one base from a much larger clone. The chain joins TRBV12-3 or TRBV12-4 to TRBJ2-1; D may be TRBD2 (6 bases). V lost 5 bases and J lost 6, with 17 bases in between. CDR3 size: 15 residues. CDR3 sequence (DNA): TGTGCCAGCAGTCCCCCCCCGGGGGAGGCCAATGAGCAGTTCTTC. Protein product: CASSPPPGEANEQFF.

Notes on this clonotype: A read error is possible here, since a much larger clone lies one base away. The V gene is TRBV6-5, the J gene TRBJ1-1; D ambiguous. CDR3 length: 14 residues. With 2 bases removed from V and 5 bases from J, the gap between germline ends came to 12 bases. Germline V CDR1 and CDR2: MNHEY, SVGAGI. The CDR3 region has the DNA TGTGCCAGCAGTTACCGTCGAGGGAAGACTGAAGCTTTCTTT. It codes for CASSYRRGKTEAFF.